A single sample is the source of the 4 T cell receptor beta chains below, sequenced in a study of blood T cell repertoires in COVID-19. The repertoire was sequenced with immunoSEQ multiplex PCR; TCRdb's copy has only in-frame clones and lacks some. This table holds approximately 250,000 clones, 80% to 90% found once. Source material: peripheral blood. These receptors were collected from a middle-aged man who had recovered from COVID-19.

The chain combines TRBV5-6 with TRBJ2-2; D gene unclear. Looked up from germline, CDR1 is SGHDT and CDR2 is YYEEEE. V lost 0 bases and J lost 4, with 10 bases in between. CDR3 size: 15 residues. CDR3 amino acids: CASSLGPGGTGELFF. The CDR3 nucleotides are TGTGCCAGCAGCTTGGGGCCGGGTGGCACCGGGGAGCTGTTTTTT.

CDR3 DNA sequence: TGTGCCACCCGGGGAACACAACTTAAAGGGCCCAGACTAGGCTATGGCTACACCTTC. The encoded protein is CATRGTQLKGPRLGYGYTF. The gene calls are TRBV7-9 and TRBJ1-2; D gene unclear. The CDR3 contains 19 residues. V lost 10 bases and J lost 4, with 34 bases in between. The germline V gene encodes CDR1 SEHNR and CDR2 FQNEAQ (reference sequence).

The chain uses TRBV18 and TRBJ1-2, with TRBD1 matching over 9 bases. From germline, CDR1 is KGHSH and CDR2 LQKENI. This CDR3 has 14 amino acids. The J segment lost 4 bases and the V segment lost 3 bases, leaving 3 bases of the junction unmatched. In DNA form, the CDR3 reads TGTGCCAGCTCACCGGACAGGGGTGCCTATGGCTACACCTTC. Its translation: CASSPDRGAYGYTF. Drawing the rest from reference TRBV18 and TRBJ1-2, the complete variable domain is NAGVMQNPRHLVRRRGQEARLRCSPMKGHSHVYWYRQLPEEGLKFMVYLQKENIIDESGMPKERFSAEFPKEGPSILRIQQVVRGDSAAYFCASSPDRGAYGYTFGSGTRLTVV.

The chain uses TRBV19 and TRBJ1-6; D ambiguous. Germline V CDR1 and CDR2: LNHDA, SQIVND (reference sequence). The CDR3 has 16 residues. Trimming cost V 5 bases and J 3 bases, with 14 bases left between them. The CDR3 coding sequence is TGTGCCAGTAGTCCGGGCGTCGGGAACTATAATTCACCCCTCCACTTT. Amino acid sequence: CASSPGVGNYNSPLHF.